The clone carrying this TCR beta chain was seen a handful of times. The antigen remains unidentified. This entry is derived from a study of shared clonotypes between healthy human individuals. General study results and limits: Across a handful of donors, naive CD4 shared roughly 5%, naive CD8 approximately 3.5%, memory CD4 roughly 2.1%, memory CD8 about 0.38%. Blood was the sole source, and tissue repertoires probably differ.

Genomic DNA of each subset was evenly split across several immunoSEQ plates. Clones were read by immunoSEQ multiplex PCR, and TCRdb kept only the in-frame ones, dropping some. There are some 2 million clones in the sample; about 95% occur only once, and 0.9% to 1.4% lies in the top ten. CD8 cells classed as naive were CD45RO-negative and positively selected for CCR7, excluding terminally differentiated effector memory CD45RA+ cells. The TCR was taken from a man aged 18 to 35 in good health. The sequencing sample was made of naive CD8+ T cells sorted from blood.

The CDR3: CASSEQGAAGEKLFF. In DNA form, the CDR3 reads TGTGCCAGCAGCGAACAGGGAGCGGCAGGTGAAAAACTGTTTTTT. The chain recombines TRBV7-9 with TRBJ1-4, with a weak D call TRBD1 (6 bases). V gave up 5 bases and J gave up 7 bases, with 17 bases separating them. CDR3 length: 15 amino acids. Germline values: CDR1 SEHNR, CDR2 FQNEAQ (reference sequence). Full variable domain (rest looked up from reference TRBV7-9 and TRBJ1-4): DTGVSQNPRHKITKRGQNVTFRCDPISEHNRLYWYRQTLGQGPEFLTYFQNEAQLEKSRLLSDRFSAERPKGSFSTLEIQRTEQGDSAMYLCASSEQGAAGEKLFFGSGTQLSVL.